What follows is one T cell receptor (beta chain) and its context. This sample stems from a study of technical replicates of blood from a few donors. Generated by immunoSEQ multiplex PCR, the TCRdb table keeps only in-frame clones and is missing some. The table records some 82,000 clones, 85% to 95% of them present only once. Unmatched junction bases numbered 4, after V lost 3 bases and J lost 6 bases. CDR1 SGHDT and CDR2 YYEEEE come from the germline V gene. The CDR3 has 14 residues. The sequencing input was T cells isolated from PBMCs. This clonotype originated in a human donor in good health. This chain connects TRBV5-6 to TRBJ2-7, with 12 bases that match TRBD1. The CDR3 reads CASSWGTGGSEQYF. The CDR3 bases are TGTGCCAGCAGCTGGGGGACAGGGGGCTCCGAGCAGTACTTC.